The clone carrying this TCR beta chain was seen at least ten times. The V gene end was trimmed by 6 bases and the J gene end by 4 bases; junction bases not matched to a gene: 4. The CDR3 extends over 14 amino acids. Each CDR3 protein gets one entry after TCRdb re-called the RT-PCR reads with MiXCR. Here the sample spans more than 850,000 distinct CDR3 sequences, roughly 18% being singletons. The record originates from a study of patients and donors after allogeneic stem cell transplantation. The sample consisted of blood, either unsorted or a sorted T cell fraction (not recorded which). V and J are TRBV12-3 or TRBV12-4 and TRBJ1-5, with 9 bases that match TRBD1. The source is a human donor who was either an allogeneic HSCT recipient or a stem cell or donor lymphocyte infusion donor (not recorded which). It is not recorded whose cells these are; they may come from a transplant donor. CDR3 protein: CASSSGQGNQPQHF. As DNA, the CDR3 is TGTGCCAGCAGCTCGGGACAGGGTAATCAGCCCCAGCATTTT.